These 4 T cell receptor beta chains share one sample of origin, sequenced in a study of control samples from healthy donors and cancer patients. The data were produced by immunoSEQ multiplex PCR, yet TCRdb's version contains in-frame clones alone and is incomplete. This sample has some 130,000 clones, with roughly 91% found just once. What was sequenced was PBMCs. The receptors here all came from a man aged 50-59 years with head and neck cancer.

The genes are TRBV5-1 and TRBJ2-3; 9 bases match TRBD2. Per germline, CDR1 SGHRS and CDR2 YFSETQ. The CDR3 consists of 16 residues. Unmatched junction bases numbered 13, after V lost 7 bases and J lost 4 bases. CDR3 sequence reads: CASATSGTSRPDTQYF. CDR3 in DNA: TGCGCCAGCGCCACATCCGGGACTAGCCGCCCAGATACGCAGTATTTT.

The rearrangement links TRBV5-4 to TRBJ1-5; 10 nucleotides agree with TRBD1. This CDR3 contains 15 residues. Trimming cost V 4 bases and J 6 bases; bases outside gene matches: 7. Germline-derived CDR1 and CDR2 are SGHNT and YYREEE (reference sequence). CDR3 sequence: CASSAGTGARQPQHF. The CDR3 DNA sequence: TGTGCCAGCAGCGCAGGGACAGGGGCACGTCAGCCCCAGCATTTT.

This sequence joins TRBV5-4 and TRBJ2-1; no clear D gene. The germline CDR1 and CDR2 sequences are SGHNT and YYREEE (reference sequence). This CDR3 is built from 13 residues. Trimming stripped 3 bases from V and 12 bases from J, with 16 bases between. CDR3 loop: CASSSLQARRQFF. The CDR3, as DNA: TGTGCCAGCAGCTCCTTACAAGCTCGAAGGCAGTTCTTC.

The V call is TRBV19, the J call TRBJ1-5, with 7 bases that match TRBD1. Germline assignment: CDR1 LNHDA and CDR2 SQIVND (reference sequence). The CDR3 sequence is 15 residues long. Trimming took 3 bases from V and 4 from J; bases not matched to a gene: 6. The DNA for the CDR3 is TGTGCCAGTAGTATTGGGGGACAGTGGAATCAGCCCCAGCATTTT. Translation gives CASSIGGQWNQPQHF.